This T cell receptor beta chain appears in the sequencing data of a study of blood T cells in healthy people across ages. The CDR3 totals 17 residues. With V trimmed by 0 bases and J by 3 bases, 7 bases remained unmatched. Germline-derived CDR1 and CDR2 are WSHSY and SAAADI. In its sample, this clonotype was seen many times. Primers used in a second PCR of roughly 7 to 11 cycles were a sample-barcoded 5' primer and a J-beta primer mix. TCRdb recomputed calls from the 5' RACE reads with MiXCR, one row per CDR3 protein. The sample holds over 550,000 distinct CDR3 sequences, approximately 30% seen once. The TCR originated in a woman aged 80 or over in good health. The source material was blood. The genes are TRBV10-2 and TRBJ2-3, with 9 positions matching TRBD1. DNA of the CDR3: TGCGCCAGCAGTGAGTCGTTCGGGACAGGGAGGACAGATACGCAGTATTTT. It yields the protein CASSESFGTGRTDTQYF.